The 5 T cell receptor beta chains below come from one sample, sequenced in a study of T cell responses to AZD1222 COVID-19 vaccine. The protocol was immunoSEQ multiplex PCR, while the TCRdb copy is restricted to in-frame clones and leaves out a portion. The sample lists about 160,000 clones; just over 90% were seen once. Sequences were derived from peripheral blood, sampled on day 0 of MenACWY control vaccination. These receptors were obtained from an adult in good health.

As to this clone: Other nucleotide sequences in the sample specify the same CDR3. V usage is TRBV11-2 and J usage is TRBJ1-1; D unclear. Trimming removed 5 bases at V and 1 base at J, with 11 bases between. From germline, CDR1 is SGHAT and CDR2 FQNNGV. This CDR3 region has 14 residues. The CDR3 DNA is TGTGCCAGCAGCCTCGCCGCAAGGAACACTGAAGCTTTCTTT. Protein sequence: CASSLAARNTEAFF.

This clone was detected once. This chain connects TRBV14 to TRBJ1-5; D is perhaps TRBD1 (6 bases). The germline V gene has CDR1 SGHDN and CDR2 FVKESK. V was clipped by 1 base and J by 4 bases, with 11 bases between them. The CDR3 spans 15 residues. The CDR3: CASSQGGQSNQPQHF. DNA of the CDR3: TGTGCCAGCAGCCAAGGGGGACAAAGTAATCAGCCCCAGCATTTT.

CDR3 in amino acids: CASSQDINSNQPQHF. CDR3 nucleotide sequence: TGTGCCAGCAGCCAGGACATAAATAGCAATCAGCCCCAGCATTTT. V is TRBV3-1 (or the pseudogene TRBV3-2) and J is TRBJ1-5; a weak D match, TRBD1 (5 bases). The CDR3 is 15 amino acids. In germline, CDR1 is LGHDT, CDR2 YNNKEL (reference sequence). The V end lost 3 bases, the J end lost 0 bases, and 9 bases lay between the germline ends.

The chain couples TRBV7-9 to TRBJ1-3, with 8 nucleotides matching TRBD1. Per the germline V gene, CDR1 is SEHNR and CDR2 is FQNEAQ (reference sequence). V lost 4 bases and J lost 3; bases outside the gene matches: 5. The CDR3 totals 15 residues. CDR3 protein: CASSSPDRDGNTIYF. The CDR3 DNA follows: TGTGCCAGCAGCTCGCCGGACAGGGATGGAAACACCATATATTTT.

This clone showed up just once. This rearrangement joins TRBV28 to TRBJ1-2; D ambiguous. This CDR3 contains 17 residues. Per the germline V gene, CDR1 is MDHEN and CDR2 is SYDVKM. The ends were cut back, 2 bases at V and 1 base at J, with 17 bases in the middle. As DNA, the CDR3 is TGTGCCAGCAGTTTAGGCCCCCGAGCCCGGGGTAACTATGGCTACACCTTC. Residues: CASSLGPRARGNYGYTF.